These T cell receptor beta chains were read from a single sample in a study of blood T cell repertoires in COVID-19. The assay was immunoSEQ multiplex PCR, and TCRdb's table has in-frame clones only and misses some. The sample lists approximately 260,000 clones; approximately 84% were seen once. The material sequenced was PBMCs or T cells enriched from blood (not recorded which). These receptors were obtained from a middle-aged woman with acute COVID-19. Both conserved end residues are part of each CDR3. The order of the fields is D gene, clone size, V gene, J gene, CDR3 protein, CDR3 DNA. The D gene is left open where the match is weak. Size tells how often a clone was seen (once, few, many) or the class of an expanded clone, and some rows leave it out.

TRBD2,few,TRBV6-4,TRBJ2-6,CASSASAGGTGANVLTF,TGTGCCAGCAGTGCTTCGGCGGGAGGGACTGGGGCCAACGTCCTGACTTTC
.,.,TRBV19,TRBJ1-2,CASSILTPNYGYTF,TGTGCCAGTAGTATCTTAACACCGAACTATGGCTACACCTTC
.,few,TRBV6-1,TRBJ1-1,CASSEPDGLAEAFF,TGTGCCAGCAGTGAACCCGACGGGTTGGCTGAAGCTTTCTTT
TRBD2,few,TRBV5-6,TRBJ2-1,CASSWGLAGNSEQFF,TGTGCCAGCAGCTGGGGACTAGCGGGAAACAGTGAGCAGTTCTTC
TRBD2,.,TRBV30,TRBJ2-7,CAWSGTTYEQYF,TGTGCCTGGAGCGGGACTACCTACGAGCAGTACTTC
.,.,TRBV2,TRBJ2-1,CASSPEGARQFF,TGTGCCAGCAGTCCCGAGGGAGCTCGACAGTTCTTC
.,.,TRBV6-1,TRBJ2-7,CASSERKASTLGEQYF,TGTGCCAGCAGTGAACGGAAGGCTAGCACCCTGGGCGAGCAGTACTTC
TRBD2,.,TRBV15,TRBJ2-1,CATSRDRTSGRATDNEQFF,TGTGCCACCAGCAGAGACCGGACTAGCGGGAGGGCAACGGACAATGAGCAGTTCTTC
TRBD2,.,TRBV29-1,TRBJ2-3,CSVEGEREGTDTQYF,TGCAGCGTTGAAGGGGAACGGGAGGGCACAGATACGCAGTATTTT
.,.,TRBV10-2,TRBJ1-5,CASSGTRQRQPQHF,TGCGCCAGCAGCGGGACAAGACAGAGACAGCCCCAGCATTTT
TRBD1,.,TRBV5-1,TRBJ1-4,CASSLVGQGIEKLFF,TGCGCCAGCAGCTTGGTGGGACAGGGTATTGAAAAACTGTTTTTT
.,.,TRBV10-3,TRBJ1-2,CAISEFQEGGYTF,TGTGCCATCAGTGAATTCCAGGAGGGTGGCTACACCTTC
TRBD2,.,TRBV2,TRBJ2-7,CASSVAGISYEQYF,TGTGCCAGCAGTGTAGCGGGCATCTCCTACGAGCAGTACTTC
TRBD2,.,TRBV30,TRBJ2-2,CAWSTQGLAGGPGTGELFF,TGTGCCTGGAGCACACAGGGACTAGCGGGAGGGCCAGGCACCGGGGAGCTGTTTTTT
.,few,TRBV27,TRBJ2-5,CASRRAASDQETQYF,TGTGCCAGCAGAAGGGCGGCTAGCGATCAAGAGACCCAGTACTTC
.,.,TRBV10-1,TRBJ1-2,CASSESGDYGYTF,TGCGCCAGCAGTGAGTCCGGGGACTATGGCTACACCTTC
TRBD2,.,TRBV18,TRBJ2-3,CASSTGTSGTGTDTQYF,TGTGCCAGCTCAACCGGGACTAGCGGGACCGGGACAGATACGCAGTATTTT
.,.,TRBV18,TRBJ2-3,CASSPTPGALTDTQYF,TGTGCCAGCTCACCAACCCCTGGAGCCCTCACAGATACGCAGTATTTT
.,.,TRBV15,TRBJ1-3,CATAKRRGDGNTIYF,TGTGCCACGGCAAAGCGACGGGGGGACGGAAACACCATATATTTT
TRBD2,.,TRBV6-5,TRBJ2-1,CASSSPGLGRAEQFF,TGTGCCAGCAGTTCACCGGGACTAGGAAGGGCCGAGCAGTTCTTC
.,.,TRBV5-4,TRBJ2-1,CASSRVRLVLPYNEQFF,TGTGCCAGCAGTCGGGTCCGACTAGTGCTTCCCTACAATGAGCAGTTCTTC
.,.,TRBV19,TRBJ1-4,CASTTEATNEKLFF,TGTGCCAGTACCACCGAGGCAACTAATGAAAAACTGTTTTTT
TRBD2,.,TRBV13,TRBJ2-1,CASSHGLAGEIPSYNEQFF,TGTGCCAGCAGCCATGGACTAGCGGGTGAAATCCCCTCCTACAATGAGCAGTTCTTC
.,.,TRBV14,TRBJ1-1,CASSQDPRGTEAFF,TGTGCCAGCAGCCAAGATCCCCGGGGCACTGAAGCTTTCTTT
TRBD2,.,TRBV9,TRBJ2-3,CASSVGLAGGVTDTQYF,TGTGCCAGCAGCGTAGGACTAGCGGGAGGTGTTACAGATACGCAGTATTTT
.,.,TRBV11-2,TRBJ2-7,CASSILARFAYEQYF,TGTGCCAGCAGCATTCTAGCGCGATTTGCCTACGAGCAGTACTTC
.,.,TRBV6-1,TRBJ1-5,CASSDSAWANQPQHF,TGTGCCAGCAGTGATTCGGCCTGGGCGAATCAGCCCCAGCATTTT
TRBD2,.,TRBV7-2,TRBJ2-1,CASSAGLAGGAYNEQFF,TGTGCCAGCAGCGCGGGACTAGCGGGAGGAGCATACAATGAGCAGTTCTTC
.,.,TRBV14,TRBJ1-6,CASSPQGPYNSPLHF,TGTGCCAGCAGCCCACAGGGACCCTATAATTCACCCCTCCACTTT
.,.,TRBV4-2,TRBJ2-2,CASSQARNTGELFF,TGTGCCAGCAGCCAAGCCAGGAACACCGGGGAGCTGTTTTTT
TRBD2,.,TRBV9,TRBJ2-3,CASSPRLANTDTQYF,TGTGCCAGCAGCCCCCGACTAGCAAACACAGATACGCAGTATTTT
.,.,TRBV12-5,TRBJ1-5,CASGSEGRNQPQHF,TGTGCTAGTGGTTCGGAGGGTCGCAATCAGCCCCAGCATTTT
.,.,TRBV7-3,TRBJ1-6,CASRKDTFRPLHF,TGTGCCAGCCGGAAAGACACTTTTCGACCCCTCCACTTT
TRBD2,.,TRBV19,TRBJ2-1,CASSRREGPYNEQFF,TGTGCCAGTAGCCGCCGGGAGGGCCCCTACAATGAGCAGTTCTTC
.,few,TRBV7-9,TRBJ2-3,CASSLSRGGTDTQYF,TGTGCCAGCAGCTTATCCCGGGGTGGCACAGATACGCAGTATTTT
TRBD1,once,TRBV9,TRBJ2-7,CASSPWTGDAYEQYF,TGTGCCAGCAGCCCTTGGACAGGGGATGCCTACGAGCAGTACTTC
.,.,TRBV7-6,TRBJ2-6,CASSLEGSPNSGANVLTF,TGTGCCAGCAGCTTAGAGGGGTCTCCGAACTCTGGGGCCAACGTCCTGACTTTC
TRBD2,once,TRBV3-1/TRBV3-2,TRBJ2-1,CASSQDFGRGPGESSGRDNEQFF,TGTGCCAGCAGCCAAGATTTCGGCAGGGGGCCGGGAGAGAGTAGCGGGAGGGACAATGAGCAGTTCTTC
.,.,TRBV25-1,TRBJ2-5,CASSERDKEETQYF,TGTGCCAGCAGTGAACGGGATAAGGAAGAGACCCAGTACTTC
TRBD1,few,TRBV19,TRBJ1-2,CASSASQGASGYTF,TGTGCCAGTAGTGCTTCACAGGGGGCGAGCGGCTACACCTTC
TRBD1,few,TRBV18,TRBJ2-1,CASSPNRQGGSVTSYNEQFF,TGTGCCAGCTCACCAAACCGACAGGGGGGTAGCGTGACGTCCTACAATGAGCAGTTCTTC
TRBD1,.,TRBV19,TRBJ2-1,CASSPIQSQGAYNEQFF,TGTGCCAGTAGTCCGATCCAGTCCCAGGGGGCCTACAATGAGCAGTTCTTC